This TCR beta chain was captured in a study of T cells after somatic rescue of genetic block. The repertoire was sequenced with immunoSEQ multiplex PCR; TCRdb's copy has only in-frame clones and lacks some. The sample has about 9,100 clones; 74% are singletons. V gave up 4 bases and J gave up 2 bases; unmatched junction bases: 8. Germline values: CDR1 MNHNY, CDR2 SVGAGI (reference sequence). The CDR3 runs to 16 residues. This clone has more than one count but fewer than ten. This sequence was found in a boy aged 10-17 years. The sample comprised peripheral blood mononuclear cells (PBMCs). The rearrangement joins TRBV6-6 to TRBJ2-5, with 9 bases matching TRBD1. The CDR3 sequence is CASSFGLGQGQETQYF. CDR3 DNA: TGTGCCAGCAGTTTTGGTCTGGGACAGGGTCAAGAGACCCAGTACTTC.